This T cell receptor (beta chain) was observed in a study of blood T cell repertoires in COVID-19. Study in general: Sample material is recorded as cDNA or gDNA derived from T cells, B-cell-depleted T cells, or PBMCs.

The CDR3 runs 14 residues. Trimming cost V 6 bases and J 4 bases; bases outside gene matches: 7. Germline assignment: CDR1 LNHDA and CDR2 SQIVND (reference sequence). Original data processing: Reference gene primer amplification gave estimated nucleated cell counts. Generated by immunoSEQ multiplex PCR, the TCRdb table keeps only in-frame clones and is missing some. V, J and clone size are taken as reported in that table, and D and trimming were inferred from the DNA itself. This table has roughly 60,000 clones, 88% appearing once. The receptor's source is a man over 45 with active COVID-19. The genes are TRBV19 and TRBJ1-2, with TRBD1 identical over 8 bases. The specimen sequenced was peripheral blood. Here the CDR3 DNA reads TGTGCCAGTAGGAACCCGGGACAGGTCTATGGCTACACCTTC. It encodes CASRNPGQVYGYTF.